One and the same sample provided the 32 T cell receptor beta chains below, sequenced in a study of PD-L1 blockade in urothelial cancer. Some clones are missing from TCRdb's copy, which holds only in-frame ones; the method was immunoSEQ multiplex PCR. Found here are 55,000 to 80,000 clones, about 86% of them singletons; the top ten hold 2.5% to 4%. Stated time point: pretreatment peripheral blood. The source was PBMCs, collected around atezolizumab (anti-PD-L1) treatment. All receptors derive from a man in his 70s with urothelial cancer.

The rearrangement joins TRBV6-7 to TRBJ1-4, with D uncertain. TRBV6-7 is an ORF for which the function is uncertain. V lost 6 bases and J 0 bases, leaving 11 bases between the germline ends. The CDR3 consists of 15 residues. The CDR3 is CASRSYGTTNEKLFF. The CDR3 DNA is TGTGCCAGCAGGTCCTACGGTACAACTAATGAAAAACTGTTTTTT.

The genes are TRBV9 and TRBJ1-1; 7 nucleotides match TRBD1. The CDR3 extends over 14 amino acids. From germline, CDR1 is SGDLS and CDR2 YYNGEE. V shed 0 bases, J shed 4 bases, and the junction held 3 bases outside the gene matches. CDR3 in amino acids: CASSVGQGGTEAFF. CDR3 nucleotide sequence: TGTGCCAGCAGCGTAGGACAGGGTGGCACTGAAGCTTTCTTT.

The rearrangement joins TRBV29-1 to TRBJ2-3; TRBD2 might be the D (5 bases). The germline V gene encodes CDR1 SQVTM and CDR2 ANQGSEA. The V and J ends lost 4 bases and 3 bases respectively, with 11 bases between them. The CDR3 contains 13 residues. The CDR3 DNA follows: TGCAGCGTTGGCGTAGCGTATACAGATACGCAGTATTTT. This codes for CSVGVAYTDTQYF.

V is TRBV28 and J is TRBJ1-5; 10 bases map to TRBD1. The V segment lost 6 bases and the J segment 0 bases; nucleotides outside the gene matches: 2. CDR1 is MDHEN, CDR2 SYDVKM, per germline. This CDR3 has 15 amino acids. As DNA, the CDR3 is TGTGCCAGCAGGGGACAGGGGCATAGCAATCAGCCCCAGCATTTT. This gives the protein CASRGQGHSNQPQHF.

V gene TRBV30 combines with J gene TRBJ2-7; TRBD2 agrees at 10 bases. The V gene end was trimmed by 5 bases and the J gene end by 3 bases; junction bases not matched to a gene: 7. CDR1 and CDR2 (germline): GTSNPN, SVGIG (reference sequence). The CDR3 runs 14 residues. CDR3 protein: CAWGDGTSDYEQYF. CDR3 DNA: TGTGCCTGGGGGGACGGGACTAGCGACTACGAGCAGTACTTC.

CDR3 in DNA: TGTGCCAGCTCACCCTCAGACTATGGCTACACCTTC. This translates into CASSPSDYGYTF. The chain joins TRBV18 to TRBJ1-2; D remains ambiguous. Germline assignment: CDR1 KGHSH and CDR2 LQKENI. The CDR3 has 12 amino acids. V was clipped by 3 bases and J by 3 bases, with 5 bases between them.

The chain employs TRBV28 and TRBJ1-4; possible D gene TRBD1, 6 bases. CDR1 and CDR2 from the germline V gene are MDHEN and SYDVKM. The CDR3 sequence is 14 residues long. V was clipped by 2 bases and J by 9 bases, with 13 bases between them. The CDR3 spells CASSLQTGIQKLFF. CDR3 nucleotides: TGTGCCAGCAGTTTACAAACAGGGATCCAAAAACTGTTTTTT. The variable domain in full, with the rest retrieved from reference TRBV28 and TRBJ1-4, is DVKVTQSSRYLVKRTGEKVFLECVQDMDHENMFWYRQDPGLGLRLIYFSYDVKMKEKGDIPEGYSVSREKKERFSLILESASTNQTSMYLCASSLQTGIQKLFFGSGTQLSVL.

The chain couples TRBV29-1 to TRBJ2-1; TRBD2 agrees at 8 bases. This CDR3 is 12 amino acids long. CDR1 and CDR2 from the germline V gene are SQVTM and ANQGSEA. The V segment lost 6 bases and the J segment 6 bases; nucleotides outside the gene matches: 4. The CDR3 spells CSVSGSTNEQFF. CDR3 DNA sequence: TGCAGCGTAAGCGGGAGTACCAATGAGCAGTTCTTC.

CDR3 DNA sequence: TGTGCCAGCAGCGTGGGACTTCCTCCGTCCTACAATGAGCAGTTCTTC. Translation: CASSVGLPPSYNEQFF. V gene TRBV9 combines with J gene TRBJ2-1; TRBD2 is a possible D gene (6 bases). The CDR3 contains 16 residues. V was clipped by 2 bases and J by 1 base, with 13 bases between them. Germline assignment: CDR1 SGDLS and CDR2 YYNGEE.

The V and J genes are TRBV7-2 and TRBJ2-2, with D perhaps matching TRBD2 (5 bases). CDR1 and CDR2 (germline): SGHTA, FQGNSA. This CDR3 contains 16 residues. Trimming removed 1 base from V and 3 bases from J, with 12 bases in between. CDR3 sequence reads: CASSLEGSAYTGELFF. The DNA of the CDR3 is TGTGCCAGCAGCTTAGAAGGTAGCGCCTACACCGGGGAGCTGTTTTTT.

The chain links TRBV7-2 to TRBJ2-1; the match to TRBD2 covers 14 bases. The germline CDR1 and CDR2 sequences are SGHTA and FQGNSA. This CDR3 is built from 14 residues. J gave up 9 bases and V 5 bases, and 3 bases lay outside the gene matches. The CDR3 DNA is TGTGCCAGCAGCACGGGACTAGCGGGAGCTGAGCAGTTCTTC. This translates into CASSTGLAGAEQFF.

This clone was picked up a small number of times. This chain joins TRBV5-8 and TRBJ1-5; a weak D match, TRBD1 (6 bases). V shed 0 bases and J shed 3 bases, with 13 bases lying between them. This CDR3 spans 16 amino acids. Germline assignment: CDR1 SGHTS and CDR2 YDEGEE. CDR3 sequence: CASSLGGGNSNQPQHF. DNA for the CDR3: TGTGCCAGCAGCTTGGGAGGGGGAAACTCCAATCAGCCCCAGCATTTT.

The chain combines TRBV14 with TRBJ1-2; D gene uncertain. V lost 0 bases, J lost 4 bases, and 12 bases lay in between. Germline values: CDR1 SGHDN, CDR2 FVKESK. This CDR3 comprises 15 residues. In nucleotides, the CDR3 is TGTGCCAGCAGCCAAGAGGCCAGTACCGCCTATGGCTACACCTTC. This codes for CASSQEASTAYGYTF.

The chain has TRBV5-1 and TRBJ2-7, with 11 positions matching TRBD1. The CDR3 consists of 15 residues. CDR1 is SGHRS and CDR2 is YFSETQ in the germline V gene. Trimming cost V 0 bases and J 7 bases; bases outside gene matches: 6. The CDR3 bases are TGCGCCAGCAGCTTGGGGACAGGGGGCTTTGGGGAGCAGTACTTC. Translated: CASSLGTGGFGEQYF. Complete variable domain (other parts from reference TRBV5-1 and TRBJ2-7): KAGVTQTPRYLIKTRGQQVTLSCSPISGHRSVSWYQQTPGQGLQFLFEYFSETQRNKGNFPGRFSGRQFSNSRSEMNVSTLELGDSALYLCASSLGTGGFGEQYFGPGTRLTVT.

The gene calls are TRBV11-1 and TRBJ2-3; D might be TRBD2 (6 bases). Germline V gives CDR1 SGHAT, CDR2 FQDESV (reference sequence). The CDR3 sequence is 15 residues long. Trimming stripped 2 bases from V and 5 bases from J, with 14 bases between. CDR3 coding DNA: TGTGCCAGCAGCTTATCGTGGAGGGGAGTAGATACGCAGTATTTT. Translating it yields CASSLSWRGVDTQYF.

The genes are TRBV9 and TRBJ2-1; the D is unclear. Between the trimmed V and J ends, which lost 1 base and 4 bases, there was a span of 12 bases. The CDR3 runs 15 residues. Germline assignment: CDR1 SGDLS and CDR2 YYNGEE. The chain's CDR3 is CASSVTATTYNEQFF. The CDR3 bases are TGTGCCAGCAGCGTAACTGCCACCACGTACAATGAGCAGTTCTTC.

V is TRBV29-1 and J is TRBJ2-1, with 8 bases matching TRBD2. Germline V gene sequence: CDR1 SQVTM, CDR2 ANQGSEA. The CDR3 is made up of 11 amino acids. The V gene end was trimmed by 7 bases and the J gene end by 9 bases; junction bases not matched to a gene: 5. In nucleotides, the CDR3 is TGCAGCGGAGCGGGAGTTCTTGAGCAGTTCTTC. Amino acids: CSGAGVLEQFF.

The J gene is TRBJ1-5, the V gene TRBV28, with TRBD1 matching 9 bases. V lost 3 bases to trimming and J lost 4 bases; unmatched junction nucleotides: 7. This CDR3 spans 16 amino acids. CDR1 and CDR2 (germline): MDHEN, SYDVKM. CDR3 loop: CASSFRTGVVNQPQHF. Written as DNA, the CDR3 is TGTGCCAGCAGTTTTCGGACAGGGGTTGTGAATCAGCCCCAGCATTTT.

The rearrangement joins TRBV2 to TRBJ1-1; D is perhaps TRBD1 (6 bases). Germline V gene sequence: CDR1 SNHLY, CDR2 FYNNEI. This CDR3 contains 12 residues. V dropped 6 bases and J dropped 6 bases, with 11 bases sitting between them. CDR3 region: CASRAGQPEAFF. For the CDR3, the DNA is TGTGCCAGCAGGGCCGGACAGCCTGAAGCTTTCTTT.

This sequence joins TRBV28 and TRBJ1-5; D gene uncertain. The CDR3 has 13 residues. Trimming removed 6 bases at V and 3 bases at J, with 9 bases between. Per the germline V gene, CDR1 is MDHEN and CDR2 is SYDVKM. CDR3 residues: CASSPQYNQPQHF. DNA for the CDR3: TGTGCCAGCAGCCCCCAGTACAATCAGCCCCAGCATTTT.

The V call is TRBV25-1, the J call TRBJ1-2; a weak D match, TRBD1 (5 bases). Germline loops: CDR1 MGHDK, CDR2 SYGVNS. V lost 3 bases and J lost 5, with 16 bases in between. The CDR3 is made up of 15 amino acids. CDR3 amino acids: CASSDTTVGFYGYTF. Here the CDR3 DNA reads TGTGCCAGCAGTGATACGACAGTAGGGTTTTATGGCTACACCTTC.

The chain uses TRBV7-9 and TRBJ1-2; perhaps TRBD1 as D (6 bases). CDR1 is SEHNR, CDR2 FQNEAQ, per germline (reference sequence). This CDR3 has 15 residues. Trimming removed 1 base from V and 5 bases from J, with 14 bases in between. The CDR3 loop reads CASSLGQGGTYGYTF. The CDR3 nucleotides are TGTGCCAGCAGCTTAGGGCAGGGAGGGACATATGGCTACACCTTC.

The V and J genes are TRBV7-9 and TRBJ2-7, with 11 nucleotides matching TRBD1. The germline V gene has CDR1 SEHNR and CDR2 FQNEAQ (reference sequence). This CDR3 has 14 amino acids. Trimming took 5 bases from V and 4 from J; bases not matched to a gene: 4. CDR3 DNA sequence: TGTGCCAGCAGCCATGGGACAGGGGGTTACGAGCAGTACTTC. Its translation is CASSHGTGGYEQYF.

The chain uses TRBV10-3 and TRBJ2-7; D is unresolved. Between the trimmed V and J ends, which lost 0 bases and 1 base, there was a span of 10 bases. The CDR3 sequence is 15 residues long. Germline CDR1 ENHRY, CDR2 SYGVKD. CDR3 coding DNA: TGTGCCATCAGTGAGTCGCGGCGGCGATCCTACGAGCAGTACTTC. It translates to CAISESRRRSYEQYF.

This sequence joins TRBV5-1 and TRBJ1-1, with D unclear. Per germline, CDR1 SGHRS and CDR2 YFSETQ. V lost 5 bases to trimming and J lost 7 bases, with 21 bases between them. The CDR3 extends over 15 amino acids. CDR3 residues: CASRDEVTGRSEAFF. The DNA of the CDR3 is TGCGCCAGCAGGGATGAGGTCACGGGAAGAAGTGAAGCTTTCTTT.

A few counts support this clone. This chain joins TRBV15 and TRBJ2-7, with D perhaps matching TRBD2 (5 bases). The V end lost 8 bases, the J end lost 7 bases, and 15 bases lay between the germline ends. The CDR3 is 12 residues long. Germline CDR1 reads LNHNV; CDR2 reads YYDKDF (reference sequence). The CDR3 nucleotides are TGTGCCACCTCGCATGATCGGGGAGAGCAGTACTTC. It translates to CATSHDRGEQYF.

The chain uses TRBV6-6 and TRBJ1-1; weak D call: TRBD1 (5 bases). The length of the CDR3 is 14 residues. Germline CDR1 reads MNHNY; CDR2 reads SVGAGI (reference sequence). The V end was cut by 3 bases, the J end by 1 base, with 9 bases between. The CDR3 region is CASSYRRANTEAFF. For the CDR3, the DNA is TGTGCCAGCAGTTATCGCAGGGCGAACACTGAAGCTTTCTTT.

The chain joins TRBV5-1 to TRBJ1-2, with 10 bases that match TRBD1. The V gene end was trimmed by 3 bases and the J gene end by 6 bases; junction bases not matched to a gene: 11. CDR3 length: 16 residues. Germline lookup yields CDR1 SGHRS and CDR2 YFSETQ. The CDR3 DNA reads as TGCGCCAGCAGCTCCTCCGGGACAGGGGTGGAAGATGGCTACACCTTC. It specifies CASSSSGTGVEDGYTF.

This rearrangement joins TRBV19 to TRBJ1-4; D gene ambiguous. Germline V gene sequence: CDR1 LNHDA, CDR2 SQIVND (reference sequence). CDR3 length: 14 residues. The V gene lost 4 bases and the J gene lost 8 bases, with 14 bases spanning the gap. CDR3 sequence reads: CASSSGAAREKLFF. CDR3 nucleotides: TGTGCCAGTAGTAGTGGCGCGGCTAGGGAAAAACTGTTTTTT. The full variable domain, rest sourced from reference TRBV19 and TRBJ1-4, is DGGITQSPKYLFRKEGQNVTLSCEQNLNHDAMYWYRQDPGQGLRLIYYSQIVNDFQKGDIAEGYSVSREKKESFPLTVTSAQKNPTAFYLCASSSGAAREKLFFGSGTQLSVL.

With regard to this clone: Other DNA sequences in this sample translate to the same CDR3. The CDR3 DNA follows: TGTGCCAGCAGCTTAGGACAGATCTATGGCTACACCTTC. It yields the protein CASSLGQIYGYTF. The rearrangement joins TRBV7-2 to TRBJ1-2; D is possibly TRBD1 (5 bases). The CDR3 length is 13 residues. Trimming shortened V by 1 base and J by 4 bases, and 7 bases separated the two germline ends. Germline CDR1 and CDR2: SGHTA and FQGNSA.

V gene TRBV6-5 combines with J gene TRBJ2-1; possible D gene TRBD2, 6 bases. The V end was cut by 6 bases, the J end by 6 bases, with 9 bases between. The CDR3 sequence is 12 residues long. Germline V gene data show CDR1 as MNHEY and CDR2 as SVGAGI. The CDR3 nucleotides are TGTGCCAGCAGAAGACTAGGCAATGAGCAGTTCTTC. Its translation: CASRRLGNEQFF.

In DNA, the CDR3 is TGCAGCGTTCAGATAGGGGGCTGGACTGAAGCTTTCTTT. The encoded protein is CSVQIGGWTEAFF. The rearrangement joins TRBV29-1 to TRBJ1-1, with 7 bases lining up with TRBD1. From germline, CDR1 is SQVTM and CDR2 ANQGSEA. The V segment lost 5 bases and the J segment 5 bases; nucleotides outside the gene matches: 8. This CDR3 spans 13 amino acids.